This TCR beta chain came from a study of blood T cell repertoires in COVID-19. Study summary: Nucleic acid was either cDNA or gDNA, and it came from T cells, B-cell-depleted T cells, or PBMCs.

Original data processing: The authors estimated nucleated cell counts from reference gene primer amplification. Using immunoSEQ multiplex PCR, the repertoire was profiled, and TCRdb retains in-frame clones only, with some absent. V and J calls and clone size follow that table, whereas D and trimming were derived from the DNA. The profile covers some 530,000 clones, with approximately 83% appearing a single time and roughly 3.2% taken by the ten largest. Germline-derived CDR1 and CDR2 are MNHEY and SVGAGI. The V and J ends lost 7 bases and 0 bases, in that order; junction bases with no gene match: 6. The CDR3 has 15 residues.

The sequence came from a human donor in a cohort sampled during active COVID-19. This chain links TRBV6-5 with TRBJ2-7; 10 bases agree with TRBD2. The sequenced material came from peripheral blood. The CDR3 loop is CASTRTSGASYEQYF. The CDR3 DNA reads TGTGCCAGCACCAGGACTAGCGGAGCCTCCTACGAGCAGTACTTC.